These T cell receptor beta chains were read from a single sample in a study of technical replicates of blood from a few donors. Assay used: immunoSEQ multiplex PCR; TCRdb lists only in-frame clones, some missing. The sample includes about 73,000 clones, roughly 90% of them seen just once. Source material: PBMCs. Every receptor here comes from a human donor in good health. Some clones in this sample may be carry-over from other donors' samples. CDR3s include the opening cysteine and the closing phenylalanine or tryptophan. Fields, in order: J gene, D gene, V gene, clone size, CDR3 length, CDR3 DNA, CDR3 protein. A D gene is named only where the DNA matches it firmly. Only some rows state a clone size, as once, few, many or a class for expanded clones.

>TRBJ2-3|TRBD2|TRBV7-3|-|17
TGTGCCAGCAGCTTAAGGGGGGGAGCGGGGGCAGCAGATACGCAGTATTTT
CASSLRGGAGAADTQYF
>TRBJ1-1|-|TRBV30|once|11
TGTGCCTGGAGCTCTCTCAGCGGAGCTTTCTTT
CAWSSLSGAFF
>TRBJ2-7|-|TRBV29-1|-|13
TGCAGCGTGAAAACCGGGTCAGCCTACGAGCAGTACTTC
CSVKTGSAYEQYF
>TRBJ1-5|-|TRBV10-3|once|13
TGTGCCATCAGGGACAGTAGCAATCAGCCCCAGCATTTT
CAIRDSSNQPQHF
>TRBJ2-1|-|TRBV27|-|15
TGTGCCAGCAGTTTATCGACCGGGGGTATCAATGAGCAGTTCTTC
CASSLSTGGINEQFF
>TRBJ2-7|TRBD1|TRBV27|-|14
TGTGCCAGCAGTCCAGGGACAGGCCCTGGGGAGCAGTACTTC
CASSPGTGPGEQYF
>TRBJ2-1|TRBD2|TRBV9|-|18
TGTGCCAGCAGTTCAAGCCAGTCGGGACTAGCGGTTGAGAATGAGCAGTTCTTC
CASSSSQSGLAVENEQFF
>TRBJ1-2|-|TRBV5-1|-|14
TGCGCCAGCAGCAAGGGACACGGAGGCTATGGCTACACCTTC
CASSKGHGGYGYTF
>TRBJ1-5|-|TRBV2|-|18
TGTGCCAGCAGTGGGGAGTTGGGCAGGGGCTCGGGCAATCAGCCCCAGCATTTT
CASSGELGRGSGNQPQHF
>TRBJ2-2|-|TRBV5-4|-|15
TGTGCCAGCAGCTTGGGGCAGAAGAACACCGGGGAGCTGTTTTTT
CASSLGQKNTGELFF
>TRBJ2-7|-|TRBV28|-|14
TGTGCCAGCACCGAAGGAGGGCTCTCCTACGAGCAGTACTTC
CASTEGGLSYEQYF
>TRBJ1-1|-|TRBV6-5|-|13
TGTGCCAGCAGACAGACCCTAAACACTGAAGCTTTCTTT
CASRQTLNTEAFF
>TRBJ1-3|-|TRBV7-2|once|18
TGTGCCAGCAGCCCAACCGCGGGGGGGTTCGACTCTGGAAACACCATATATTTT
CASSPTAGGFDSGNTIYF
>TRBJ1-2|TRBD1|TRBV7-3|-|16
TGTGCCAGCAGCTTAGGGTGGGACAGGGCATACTATGGCTACACCTTC
CASSLGWDRAYYGYTF
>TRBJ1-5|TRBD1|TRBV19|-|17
TGTGCCAGTAGTATATGGCAGGGGGCAGGAGGCAATCAGCCCCAGCATTTT
CASSIWQGAGGNQPQHF
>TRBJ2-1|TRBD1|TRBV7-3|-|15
TGTGCCAGCAGCACGAGCCGGGACAGCTACAATGAGCAGTTCTTC
CASSTSRDSYNEQFF
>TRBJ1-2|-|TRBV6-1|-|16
TGTGCCAGCAGTGAATATGGCTGGTACGAGGAAAATGGCTACACCTTC
CASSEYGWYEENGYTF
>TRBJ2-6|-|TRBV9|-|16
TGTGCCAGCAGCGAGAGGCCGGAGACTGGGGCCAACGTCCTGACTTTC
CASSERPETGANVLTF
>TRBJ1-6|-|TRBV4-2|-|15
TGTGCCAGCAGCCAAGGAGCGGGCTATAATTCACCCCTCCACTTT
CASSQGAGYNSPLHF
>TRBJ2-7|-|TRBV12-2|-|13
TGTGCAAGTCGCTTAGTGAGGAGGTACGAGCAGTACTTC
CASRLVRRYEQYF
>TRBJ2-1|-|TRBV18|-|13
TGTGCCAGCTCACCACAAGGGGGAGATGAGCAGTTCTTC
CASSPQGGDEQFF
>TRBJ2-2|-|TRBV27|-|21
TGTGCCAGCAGTTGGGCCAGGAGCAGCGGGCCACCCTTTTTTAACACCGGGGAGCTGTTTTTT
CASSWARSSGPPFFNTGELFF
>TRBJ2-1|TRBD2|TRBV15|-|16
TGTGCCACCAGCAGACCAACGGGGGGTGGTGACAATGAGCAGTTCTTC
CATSRPTGGGDNEQFF
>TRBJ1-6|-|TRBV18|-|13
TGTGCCAGCTCACGGGCAGATAATTCACCCCTCCACTTT
CASSRADNSPLHF
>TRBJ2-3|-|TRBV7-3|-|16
TGTGCCAGCAGCTTAAGCGGGGTTGTCAGAACAGATACGCAGTATTTT
CASSLSGVVRTDTQYF
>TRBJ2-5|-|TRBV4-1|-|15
TGCGCCAGCAGCCCGCTACCAACTAGTAGGGAGACCCAGTACTTC
CASSPLPTSRETQYF
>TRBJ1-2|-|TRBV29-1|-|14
TGCAGCGAGGGTCGCAGGGGCGGCCCTTATGGCTACACCTTC
CSEGRRGGPYGYTF
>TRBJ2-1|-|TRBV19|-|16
TGTGCCAGTAGTATAGGGTACAGCGGGTTCTACAATGAGCAGTTCTTC
CASSIGYSGFYNEQFF
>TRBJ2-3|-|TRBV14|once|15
TGTGCCAGCAGCCAAAGAGTGCCCACCACAGATACGCAGTATTTT
CASSQRVPTTDTQYF
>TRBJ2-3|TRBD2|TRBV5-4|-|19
TGTGCCAGCAGCCGGCAGGCTAGCGGGGGGGCATTTAGCACAGATACGCAGTATTTT
CASSRQASGGAFSTDTQYF
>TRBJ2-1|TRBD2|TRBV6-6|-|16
TGTGCCAGCAGTTACTCGATGGCTAGCGGAAACAATGAGCAGTTCTTC
CASSYSMASGNNEQFF
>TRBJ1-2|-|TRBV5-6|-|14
TGTGCCAGCAGCTTGCAAGGCAGGTCTGATGGCTACACCTTC
CASSLQGRSDGYTF
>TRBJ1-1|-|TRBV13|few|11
TGTGCCAGCAGCTACGGGGATGAAGCTTTCTTT
CASSYGDEAFF
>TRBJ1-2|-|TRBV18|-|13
TGTGCCAGCTCTCGTTCTGACACCTATGGCTACACCTTC
CASSRSDTYGYTF
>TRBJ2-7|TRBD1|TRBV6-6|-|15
TGTGCCAGCATCCCAGGACAGGGGTCTTCTTACGAGCAGTACTTC
CASIPGQGSSYEQYF
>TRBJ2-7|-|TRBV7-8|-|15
TGTGCCAGCAGCCCAGGGCGGTCCTTATCGGGGGTGCAGTACTTC
CASSPGRSLSGVQYF
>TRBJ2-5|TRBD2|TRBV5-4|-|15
TGTGCCAGCAGCCCAACGGGGGGGAGGGAAGAGACCCAGTACTTC
CASSPTGGREETQYF
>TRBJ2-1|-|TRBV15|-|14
TGTGCCACCAGCAGACCTCAGGGCCGGCGGGAGCAGTTCTTC
CATSRPQGRREQFF
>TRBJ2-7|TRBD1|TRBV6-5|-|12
TGTGCCAGCAGGGACAGGGCCTACGAGCAGTACTTC
CASRDRAYEQYF
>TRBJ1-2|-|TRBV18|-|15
TGTGCCAGCTCACCTGACCGGGGGGCCAGCTATGGCTACACCTTC
CASSPDRGASYGYTF
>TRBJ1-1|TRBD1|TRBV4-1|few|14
TGCGCCAGCAGGTTAGGACAGGCGAACACTGAAGCTTTCTTT
CASRLGQANTEAFF
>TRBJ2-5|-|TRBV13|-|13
TGTGCCAGCAGCTTCCTAGGCCGAGAGACCCAGTACTTC
CASSFLGRETQYF
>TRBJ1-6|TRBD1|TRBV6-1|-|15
TGTGCCACTACGACAGGGGGCTCCTATAATTCACCCCTCCACTTT
CATTTGGSYNSPLHF
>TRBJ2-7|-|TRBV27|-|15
TGTGCCAGCAGTTTCCCCGGCAGGCCCCCCTACGAGCAGTACTTC
CASSFPGRPPYEQYF